The 2 T cell receptor beta chains below all came from one sample that was sequenced in a study of CD8+ T cells in alopecia areata. Extraction of RNA preceded its reverse transcription into cDNA, which served as the sequencing template. Assay: immunoSEQ multiplex PCR; the TCRdb copy retains only in-frame clones and omits some. Found here are some 25,000 clones, roughly half of them singletons; the top ten hold roughly 29%. Sequenced: NKG2D-high CD8+ T cells sorted from blood. These receptors were obtained from a human donor with alopecia areata.

The V and J genes are TRBV13 and TRBJ2-7, with D possibly matching TRBD1 (6 bases). The germline V and J ends were trimmed by 6 bases and 0 bases, with 12 bases remaining between them. Germline V lookup: CDR1 PRHDT, CDR2 FYEKMQ (reference sequence). The CDR3 has 14 residues. CDR3 loop: CASSLWDTSYEQYF. CDR3 nucleotides: TGTGCCAGCAGTCTGTGGGACACCTCCTACGAGCAGTACTTC.

This CDR3 is CASSQETGGFYNEQFF. CDR3 DNA sequence: TGTGCCAGCAGCCAAGAGACAGGGGGCTTTTACAATGAGCAGTTCTTC. The chain links TRBV7-3 to TRBJ2-1, with 10 bases identical to TRBD1. The CDR3 has 16 residues. J lost 4 bases, V lost 5 bases, and 8 bases had no gene match. CDR1 is SGHTA and CDR2 is FQGTGA in the germline V gene.